A single sample is the source of the 8 T cell receptor beta chains below, sequenced in a study of type 1 regulatory T cells. Each CDR3 protein is one row after TCRdb ran MiXCR on the reads. The profile shows thousands of distinct CDR3 sequences, approximately 25% of them singletons. These receptors' antigens are unknown. Specimen: cultured T cells, either the whole culture or a sorted T cell fraction (not recorded which). As to subset: Tr1-enriched cell product generated in vitro against host alloantigens. Every receptor here comes from a human donor in good health.

The gene calls are TRBV6-6 and TRBJ2-7; 9 positions agree with TRBD2. Germline V gene sequence: CDR1 MNHNY, CDR2 SVGAGI (reference sequence). The CDR3 has 17 residues. Unmatched junction bases numbered 21, after V lost 6 bases and J lost 9 bases. The CDR3 DNA is TGTGCCAGCAGCCGCGGTGGCGGGAGGGCCCTCCCGAAGGTGCAGTACTTC. It is translated as CASSRGGGRALPKVQYF.

In its sample, this clonotype ranks as medium-sized. The chain combines TRBV7-3 with TRBJ2-1; 13 bases align to TRBD2. The ends lost 5 bases at V and 10 bases at J; junction bases unmatched: 5. CDR1 SGHTA and CDR2 FQGTGA come from the germline V gene. The CDR3 sequence is 14 residues long. CDR3 residues: CASSLGLAGDEQFF. Written as DNA, the CDR3 is TGTGCCAGCAGCCTCGGACTAGCGGGAGACGAGCAGTTCTTC.

The gene calls are TRBV7-2 and TRBJ2-5; TRBD2 might be the D (5 bases). V gave up 2 bases and J gave up 5 bases, with 15 bases separating them. Germline values: CDR1 SGHTA, CDR2 FQGNSA. This CDR3 is 15 amino acids long. CDR3 residues: CASSLKTTHRETQYF. CDR3 sequence (DNA): TGTGCCAGCAGCTTAAAGACTACCCATCGGGAGACCCAGTACTTC. Full variable domain (rest looked up from reference TRBV7-2 and TRBJ2-5): GAGVSQSPSNKVTEKGKDVELRCDPISGHTALYWYRQSLGQGLEFLIYFQGNSAPDKSGLPSDRFSAERTGGSVSTLTIQRTQQEDSAVYLCASSLKTTHRETQYFGPGTRLLVL.

V gene TRBV7-2 combines with J gene TRBJ2-5; 10 nucleotides agree with TRBD2. This CDR3 contains 15 residues. Germline CDR1 reads SGHTA; CDR2 reads FQGNSA. The ends lost 3 bases at V and 1 base at J; junction bases unmatched: 2. CDR3 residues: CASSLTSGPQETQYF. The CDR3 coding sequence is TGTGCCAGCAGCTTGACTAGCGGGCCCCAAGAGACCCAGTACTTC.

This clonotype ranks as medium-sized. In DNA form, the CDR3 reads TGTGCCAGCAGCTTCACAACAGGGATAGGGGAGCTGTTTTTT. Protein product: CASSFTTGIGELFF. The chain carries TRBV7-2 and TRBJ2-2; a possible D gene is TRBD1 (6 bases). Trimming shortened V by 3 bases and J by 8 bases, and 13 bases separated the two germline ends. There are 14 residues in the CDR3. From germline, CDR1 is SGHTA and CDR2 FQGNSA.

This clonotype has a count of ten or more. The CDR3 is CSAGGQGGETQYF. The CDR3 nucleotides read TGCAGTGCCGGGGGACAGGGGGGTGAGACCCAGTACTTC. The chain employs TRBV20-1 and TRBJ2-5; 11 bases align to TRBD1. This CDR3 region has 13 residues. With 6 bases clipped from V and 5 bases from J, the junction kept 5 bases outside the gene matches. The germline V gene has CDR1 DFQATT and CDR2 SNEGSKA (reference sequence).

In its sample, this clonotype is medium-sized. V usage is TRBV7-3 and J usage is TRBJ2-1; TRBD2 matches 8 bases. The V segment lost 5 bases and the J segment 3 bases; nucleotides outside the gene matches: 9. Germline V gene sequence: CDR1 SGHTA, CDR2 FQGTGA. CDR3 size: 16 residues. The CDR3 loop reads CASSLGGGRLYNEQFF. CDR3 DNA sequence: TGTGCCAGCAGCCTCGGCGGCGGGAGGCTCTACAATGAGCAGTTCTTC. Complete variable domain (other parts from reference TRBV7-3 and TRBJ2-1): GAGVSQTPSNKVTEKGKYVELRCDPISGHTALYWYRQSLGQGPEFLIYFQGTGAADDSGLPNDRFFAVRPEGSVSTLKIQRTERGDSAVYLCASSLGGGRLYNEQFFGPGTRLTVL.

In this sample, this clonotype is medium-sized. The V gene is TRBV9, the J gene TRBJ1-1; no reliable D call. The length of the CDR3 is 14 residues. Trimming removed 2 bases from V and 4 bases from J, with 12 bases in between. CDR1 SGDLS and CDR2 YYNGEE come from the germline V gene. DNA of the CDR3: TGTGCCAGCAGCGTCGACGGAAGTTTCACTGAAGCTTTCTTT. Translation gives CASSVDGSFTEAFF.